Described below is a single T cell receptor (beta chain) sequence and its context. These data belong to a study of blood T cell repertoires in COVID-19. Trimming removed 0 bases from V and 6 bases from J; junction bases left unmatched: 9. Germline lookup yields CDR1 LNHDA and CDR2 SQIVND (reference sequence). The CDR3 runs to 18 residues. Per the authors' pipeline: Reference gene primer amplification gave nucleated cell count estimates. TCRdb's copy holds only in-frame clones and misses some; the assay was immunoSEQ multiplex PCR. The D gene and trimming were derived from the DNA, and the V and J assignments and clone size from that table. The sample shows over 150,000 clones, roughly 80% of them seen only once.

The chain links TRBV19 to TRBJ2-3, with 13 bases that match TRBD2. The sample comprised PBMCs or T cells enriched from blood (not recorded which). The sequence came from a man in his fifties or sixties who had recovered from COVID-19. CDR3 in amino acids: CASSIETGTSGVLDTQYF. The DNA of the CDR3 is TGTGCCAGTAGTATAGAGACCGGGACTAGCGGGGTTCTGGATACGCAGTATTTT. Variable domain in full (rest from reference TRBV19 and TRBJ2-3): DGGITQSPKYLFRKEGQNVTLSCEQNLNHDAMYWYRQDPGQGLRLIYYSQIVNDFQKGDIAEGYSVSREKKESFPLTVTSAQKNPTAFYLCASSIETGTSGVLDTQYFGPGTRLTVL.